The rows below give T cell receptor beta chains drawn from one sample of a study of blood T cell repertoires in COVID-19. Produced via immunoSEQ multiplex PCR; TCRdb's table is partial and in-frame only. The sample shows 360,000 or so clones, roughly 87% of them seen only once. The source material was peripheral blood. These receptors originate from a woman aged 60-70 years with COVID-19, enrolled during active disease. Both conserved end residues are part of each CDR3. The order of the fields is clone size, D gene, J gene, V gene, CDR3 protein, CDR3 DNA. D genes are given only for firm matches. Rows give clone size only sometimes, using once, few, many, or a class for an expanded clone.

>-|-|TRBJ1-5|TRBV25-1
CASSDREAQHF
TGTGCCAGCAGTGACCGGGAAGCCCAGCATTTT
>-|-|TRBJ1-2|TRBV2
CASRPRLTNYGYTF
TGTGCCAGCAGACCTAGGCTTACTAACTATGGCTACACCTTC
>-|-|TRBJ2-3|TRBV24-1
CATSDVWATDTQYF
TGTGCCACCAGTGATGTCTGGGCGACAGATACGCAGTATTTT
>-|TRBD1|TRBJ1-4|TRBV3-1/TRBV3-2
CASSPGQGALATNEKLFF
TGTGCCAGCAGCCCAGGACAGGGGGCCCTCGCAACTAATGAAAAACTGTTTTTT
>-|TRBD1|TRBJ1-5|TRBV28
CASSSRTGVGKQPQHF
TGTGCCAGCAGTTCACGGACAGGGGTGGGGAAACAGCCCCAGCATTTT
>-|-|TRBJ1-6|TRBV19
CASTADTGSPLHF
TGTGCCAGTACCGCGGACACGGGTTCACCCCTCCACTTT
>once|TRBD1|TRBJ2-3|TRBV18
CASSPGKGGPSTDTQYF
TGTGCCAGCTCACCTGGTAAAGGGGGCCCCTCCACAGATACGCAGTATTTT
>-|TRBD1|TRBJ1-1|TRBV25-1
CASRVSGGTEAFF
TGTGCCAGCAGAGTTTCAGGGGGCACTGAAGCTTTCTTT
>once|-|TRBJ1-2|TRBV11-2
CASSRVGDMIYGYTF
TGTGCCAGCAGCCGAGTTGGGGACATGATATATGGCTACACCTTC
>-|-|TRBJ1-6|TRBV19
CASSMRPKGGLNSPLHF
TGTGCCAGTAGTATGAGGCCTAAGGGGGGGTTGAATTCACCCCTCCACTTT
>few|-|TRBJ1-4|TRBV6-6
CASSAAGMDEKLFF
TGTGCCAGCAGTGCCGCAGGGATGGATGAAAAACTGTTTTTT
>-|TRBD1|TRBJ1-1|TRBV18
CASSHDRGTEAFF
TGTGCCAGCTCGCACGACAGGGGCACTGAAGCTTTCTTT
>-|-|TRBJ2-1|TRBV10-3
CAHGPGGLYNEQFF
TGTGCCCACGGACCGGGGGGCCTATACAATGAGCAGTTCTTC
>-|-|TRBJ2-7|TRBV2
CASRANRAEQYF
TGTGCCAGCAGAGCAAACAGGGCCGAGCAGTACTTC
>-|-|TRBJ1-4|TRBV4-1
CASSQDGQGRVAGVTNEKLFF
TGCGCCAGCAGCCAAGATGGGCAGGGCAGGGTTGCCGGTGTAACTAATGAAAAACTGTTTTTT
>once|-|TRBJ2-6|TRBV5-1
CASMGTIPSGANVLTF
TGCGCCAGCATGGGGACAATCCCCTCTGGGGCCAACGTCCTGACTTTC
>-|-|TRBJ1-2|TRBV4-1
CALKTNGGYTF
TGCGCCCTCAAAACTAACGGGGGCTACACCTTC
>-|-|TRBJ2-1|TRBV7-3
CASSLEGGDPYYNEQFF
TGTGCCAGCAGCTTAGAGGGCGGGGATCCCTACTACAATGAGCAGTTCTTC
>-|-|TRBJ1-1|TRBV6-6
CASSPTMLAFF
TGTGCCAGCAGCCCTACTATGTTAGCTTTCTTT
>-|TRBD1|TRBJ1-1|TRBV6-5
CASSQQGAIGTEAFF
TGTGCCAGCAGCCAACAGGGGGCTATAGGAACTGAAGCTTTCTTT
>-|-|TRBJ2-3|TRBV5-8
CASRVALGGPDTQYF
TGTGCCAGCAGAGTGGCCCTCGGGGGTCCAGATACGCAGTATTTT
>-|TRBD1|TRBJ1-5|TRBV5-5
CASSLGDREQGNQPQHF
TGTGCCAGCAGCTTGGGAGACAGGGAACAGGGCAATCAGCCCCAGCATTTT
>-|-|TRBJ1-2|TRBV3-1/TRBV3-2
CASSQDPESNYGYTF
TGTGCCAGCAGCCAAGACCCGGAGAGTAACTATGGCTACACCTTC
>-|TRBD1|TRBJ1-5|TRBV6-2/TRBV6-3
CASSSDRVWNQPQHF
TGTGCCAGCAGTTCCGACAGGGTATGGAATCAGCCCCAGCATTTT